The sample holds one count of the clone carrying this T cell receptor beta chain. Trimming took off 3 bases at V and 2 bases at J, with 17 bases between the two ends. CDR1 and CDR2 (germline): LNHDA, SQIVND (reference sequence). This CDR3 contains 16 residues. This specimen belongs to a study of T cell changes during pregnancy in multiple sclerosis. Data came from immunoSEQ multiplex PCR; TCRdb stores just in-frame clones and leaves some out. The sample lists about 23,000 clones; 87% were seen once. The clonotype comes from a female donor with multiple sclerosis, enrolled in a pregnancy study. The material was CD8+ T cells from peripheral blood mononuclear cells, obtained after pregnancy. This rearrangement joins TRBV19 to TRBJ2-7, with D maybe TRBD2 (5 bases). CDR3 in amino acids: CASSIFAEPGTYEQYF. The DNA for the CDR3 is TGTGCCAGTAGTATCTTTGCAGAACCGGGGACCTACGAGCAGTACTTC.